The text below deals with one TCR beta chain. Its specificity is unknown. Clones were sequenced by immunoSEQ multiplex PCR, and TCRdb holds only the in-frame ones, with some missing. The table shows approximately 47,000 clones, with about 78% occurring only once. Subsequent to 10 days of culture, CD4+ T cells were isolated. Each culture had half its medium swapped for IL-2 medium on days 3 and 7. This entry comes from a study of vaccination effects on CD4 cells after COVID-19. From germline, CDR1 is GTSNPN and CDR2 SVGIG (reference sequence). The germline V and J ends were trimmed by 4 bases and 2 bases, with 13 bases remaining between them. CDR3 length: 14 residues.

This TCR was sampled from a human donor who had a prior SARS-CoV-2 infection. The sample consisted of CD4+ T cells from PBMCs cultured without peptide, taken before COVID-19 vaccination. The J gene is TRBJ2-3, the V gene TRBV30; no firm D call. The CDR3 DNA is TGTGCCTGGAATTTTGAGCGAACCACAGATACGCAGTATTTT. Its protein product is CAWNFERTTDTQYF.